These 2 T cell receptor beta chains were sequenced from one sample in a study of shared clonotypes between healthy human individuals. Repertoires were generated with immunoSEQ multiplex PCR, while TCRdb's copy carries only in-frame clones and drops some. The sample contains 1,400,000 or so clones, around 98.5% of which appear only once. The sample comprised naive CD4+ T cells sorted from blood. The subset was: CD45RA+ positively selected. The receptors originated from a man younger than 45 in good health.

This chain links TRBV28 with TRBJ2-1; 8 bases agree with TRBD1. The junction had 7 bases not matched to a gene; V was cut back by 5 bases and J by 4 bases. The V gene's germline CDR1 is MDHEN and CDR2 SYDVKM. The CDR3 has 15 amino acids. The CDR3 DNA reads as TGTGCCAGCAGTGTCCGGGACAGGTTTTACAATGAGCAGTTCTTC. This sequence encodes CASSVRDRFYNEQFF.

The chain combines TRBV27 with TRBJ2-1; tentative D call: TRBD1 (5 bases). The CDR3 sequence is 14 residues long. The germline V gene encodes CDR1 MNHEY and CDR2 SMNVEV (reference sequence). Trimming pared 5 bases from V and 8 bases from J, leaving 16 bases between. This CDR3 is CASSNRFLLDEQFF. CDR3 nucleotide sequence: TGTGCCAGCAGTAACAGGTTCCTCCTCGATGAGCAGTTCTTC.